The sequence of this T cell receptor beta chain was determined in a study of cytomegalovirus exposure and HLA in healthy donors. 60 Vbeta and 13 Jbeta primers were used in PCR. Produced via immunoSEQ multiplex PCR; TCRdb's table is partial and in-frame only. The data contain some 190,000 clones, around three quarters of them singletons. As for this clone: Its antigen is still unknown.

Study-level points and caveats: Most TCR beta V segments were productive about 90% or about 30% of the time in an earlier analysis. Using a false discovery rate of 0.05, a later analysis showed that approximately 16,000 TCR beta sequences were associated with HLA alleles.

This CDR3 is built from 14 residues. Trimming pared 8 bases from V and 3 bases from J, leaving 15 bases between. Germline CDR1 reads SGHTA; CDR2 reads FQGNSA. Sequenced sample: PBMCs. The TCR sequence derives from a woman in her thirties in good health and CMV-seropositive. This chain connects TRBV7-2 to TRBJ2-3; D not resolved. The CDR3 sequence is CASAVRSGTDTQYF. The CDR3 bases are TGTGCCAGCGCGGTAAGGTCCGGGACAGATACGCAGTATTTT. The full variable domain, completed using reference TRBV7-2 and TRBJ2-3, is GAGVSQSPSNKVTEKGKDVELRCDPISGHTALYWYRQSLGQGLEFLIYFQGNSAPDKSGLPSDRFSAERTGGSVSTLTIQRTQQEDSAVYLCASAVRSGTDTQYFGPGTRLTVL.